The clone carrying this T cell receptor beta chain was detected only a few times. This sample stems from a study of beta chain features in type 1 diabetes. This CDR3 has 16 residues. With 4 bases clipped from V and 6 bases from J, the junction kept 10 bases outside the gene matches. Germline lookup yields CDR1 SGHNT and CDR2 YYREEE (reference sequence). All of the isolated RNA was reverse transcribed, so expressed TCRB transcripts were sequenced. Profiling relied on immunoSEQ multiplex PCR, and the TCRdb table lists in-frame clones only, not all of them. The sample carries about 450,000 clones, more than 9.5% recorded once.

What was sequenced was naive CD4+ T cells from blood. This TCR was recovered from a woman under 30 in good health. The rearrangement uses TRBV5-4 and TRBJ2-4; 10 positions match TRBD2. CDR3 coding DNA: TGTGCCAGCAGCCCGGGGGGGGCTAGCGGGAGAAACATTCAGTACTTC. Encoded protein: CASSPGGASGRNIQYF.